A single sample gave rise to the 13 T cell receptor beta chains below, sequenced in a study of blood T cells in healthy people across ages. For the second PCR, which ran for about 6 to 11 cycles, a sample-barcoded 5' primer and a J-beta primer mix were used. TCRdb processed the 5' RACE reads anew with MiXCR; each CDR3 protein has one entry. Of about 970,000 distinct CDR3 sequences listed, roughly half are singletons. The sequenced sample was blood. These receptors all stem from a woman aged 55-75 years in good health.

This sequence joins TRBV20-1 and TRBJ2-3, with D tentatively TRBD2 (5 bases). CDR3 size: 12 residues. Trimming removed 6 bases at V and 1 base at J, with 8 bases between. Germline-derived CDR1 and CDR2 are DFQATT and SNEGSKA (reference sequence). CDR3 amino acids: CSATAGTDTQYF. The CDR3 DNA follows: TGCAGTGCCACAGCGGGCACAGATACGCAGTATTTT.

The chain joins TRBV4-3 to TRBJ2-1, with D uncertain. The V gene lost 3 bases and the J gene lost 9 bases, with 15 bases spanning the gap. The CDR3 contains 14 residues. Germline V CDR1 and CDR2: LGHNA, YSLEER. The CDR3 reads CASSQNRDRSEQFF. CDR3 nucleotides: TGCGCCAGCAGCCAGAACCGTGATCGCAGTGAGCAGTTCTTC.

This rearrangement joins TRBV6-2 or TRBV6-3 to TRBJ1-2; TRBD1 is a possible D gene (5 bases). Germline CDR1 is MNHEY and CDR2 is SVGEGT. The CDR3 sequence is 13 residues long. Deletions cut 5 bases from V and 8 bases from J, with 15 bases between. CDR3 amino acids: CASSNRQRWGYTF. DNA of the CDR3: TGTGCCAGCAGTAACAGACAGCGATGGGGCTACACCTTC.

The CDR3 loop is CASNDRDQKYF. The CDR3, as DNA: TGTGCCAGCAATGACCGGGACCAAAAGTACTTC. The V and J genes are TRBV2 and TRBJ2-5, with D possibly called TRBD1 or TRBD2 (5 bases each). V dropped 7 bases and J dropped 12 bases, with 15 bases sitting between them. Germline CDR1 and CDR2: SNHLY and FYNNEI. The CDR3 is 11 amino acids.

This rearrangement joins TRBV12-3 or TRBV12-4 to TRBJ2-7; a possible D gene is TRBD1 (6 bases). This CDR3 spans 15 amino acids. V dropped 6 bases and J dropped 0 bases, with 15 bases sitting between them. The CDR3 DNA reads as TGTGCCAGCAGACAACGAGGGGGTTACTCCTACGAGCAGTACTTC. Translating gives CASRQRGGYSYEQYF.

The chain links TRBV6-1 to TRBJ1-6; D is uncertain. This CDR3 spans 15 amino acids. CDR1 is MNHNS, CDR2 SASEGT, per germline. V was cut by 2 bases and J by 10 bases, with 15 bases left in between. CDR3 residues: CASSEYTAAASPLHF. The CDR3 nucleotides read TGTGCCAGCAGTGAATATACGGCAGCCGCCTCACCCCTCCACTTT.

This sequence joins TRBV7-9 and TRBJ2-1, with 13 bases lining up with TRBD2. There are 17 residues in the CDR3. J lost 3 bases, V lost 1 base, and 3 bases had no gene match. Germline-derived CDR1 and CDR2 are SEHNR and FQNEAQ (reference sequence). The CDR3 nucleotides are TGTGCCAGCAGCTTAGGGACTAGCGGGAGAGTCTACAATGAGCAGTTCTTC. Its protein product is CASSLGTSGRVYNEQFF.

The chain carries TRBV20-1 and TRBJ2-3; the match to TRBD2 covers 8 bases. Germline V gives CDR1 DFQATT, CDR2 SNEGSKA (reference sequence). The ends lost 5 bases at V and 3 bases at J; junction bases unmatched: 13. The CDR3 is 16 amino acids. CDR3 protein: CSAAPPTSEKTDTQYF. CDR3 nucleotide sequence: TGCAGTGCTGCTCCTCCGACTAGCGAGAAGACAGATACGCAGTATTTT.

This clonotype was counted a few times. The chain joins TRBV20-1 to TRBJ2-5, with TRBD1 as a possible D gene (6 bases). The DNA end favors TRBJ2-7, so the J call may be wrong. This CDR3 has 14 residues. Germline V gene sequence: CDR1 DFQATT, CDR2 SNEGSKA (reference sequence). As DNA, the CDR3 is TGCAGTGCTAGGGCCGGGACAACAAGGCCCGAGCAGTACTTC. It translates to CSARAGTTRPEQYF.

V usage is TRBV5-1 and J usage is TRBJ2-1; perhaps TRBD2 as D (6 bases). The J call may be in error: the DNA end matches TRBJ2-7 better. This CDR3 spans 13 amino acids. Per germline, CDR1 SGHRS and CDR2 YFSETQ. The CDR3 loop reads CASSAQWGVEQYF. The CDR3 DNA sequence: TGCGCCAGCAGCGCCCAGTGGGGGGTCGAGCAGTACTTC.

The genes are TRBV27 and TRBJ2-3; 11 positions agree with TRBD1. The germline V gene encodes CDR1 MNHEY and CDR2 SMNVEV (reference sequence). J was trimmed by 5 bases and V by 3 bases; bases with no gene match: 4. The CDR3 sequence is 15 residues long. The CDR3 region is CASSFGTGGKDTQYF. The CDR3 DNA sequence: TGTGCCAGCAGTTTTGGGACAGGGGGAAAAGATACGCAGTATTTT.

V usage is TRBV27 and J usage is TRBJ2-1, with no clear D. The CDR3 contains 13 residues. V was shortened by 5 bases and J by 8 bases, with 13 bases between the two germline ends. Germline CDR1 is MNHEY and CDR2 is SMNVEV (reference sequence). In nucleotides, the CDR3 is TGTGCCAGCAGTGTATACGGTTACTATGAGCAGTTCTTC. It encodes CASSVYGYYEQFF.

This clonotype has only one observation. The rearrangement uses TRBV20-1 and TRBJ2-2; tentatively, D is TRBD2 (6 bases). V dropped 3 bases and J dropped 5 bases, with 13 bases sitting between them. This CDR3 spans 14 amino acids. Germline CDR1 reads DFQATT; CDR2 reads SNEGSKA (reference sequence). CDR3 region: CSASHGGRTGELFF. The CDR3 DNA follows: TGCAGTGCTAGCCACGGGGGAAGGACCGGGGAGCTGTTTTTT.